This is a list of T cell receptor beta chains from one sample in a study of post-analysis software for immune sequencing data. TCRdb used MiXCR to reprocess the PCR reads, holding one entry per CDR3 protein. Of roughly 730,000 distinct CDR3 sequences detected, 30% appear once; the ten largest clones hold about 0.5%. The source material was blood. The source of these receptors is a girl aged 5 to 17 with multiple sclerosis. CDR3s include the opening cysteine and the closing phenylalanine or tryptophan. Each record gives: J gene, clone size, V gene, D gene, CDR3 protein, CDR3 DNA. The D gene is left open where the match is weak. The listing skips clone size in some rows; elsewhere it reads once, few, many or a size class.

>TRBJ2-3|few|TRBV7-2|.
CASSSLGGAGDTQYF
TGTGCCAGCAGCTCTCTAGGGGGGGCGGGAGATACGCAGTATTTT
>TRBJ2-1|.|TRBV28|.
CASSLPTLPNEQFF
TGTGCCAGCAGTTTACCCACACTGCCCAATGAGCAGTTCTTC
>TRBJ2-7|.|TRBV5-1|.
CASSKLSGRGGYEQYF
TGCGCCAGCAGCAAATTATCCGGGAGAGGGGGCTACGAGCAGTACTTC
>TRBJ2-5|.|TRBV7-2|TRBD2
CASSPGLAGGWQYF
TGTGCCAGCAGCCCTGGACTAGCGGGGGGGTGGCAGTACTTC
>TRBJ2-3|.|TRBV15|TRBD2
CATCIAGPRMRDTQYF
TGTGCCACCTGCATAGCGGGCCCTAGAATGCGAGATACGCAGTATTTT
>TRBJ2-2|.|TRBV18|TRBD1
CASSPWTGGVTGELFF
TGTGCCAGCTCACCATGGACAGGGGGAGTCACCGGGGAGCTGTTTTTT
>TRBJ2-2|once|TRBV7-9|.
CASSSITNTGELFF
TGTGCCAGCAGCTCGATCACGAACACCGGGGAGCTGTTTTTT
>TRBJ2-1|.|TRBV20-1|.
CSATDRSDEQFF
TGCAGTGCTACGGACCGCTCGGATGAGCAGTTCTTC
>TRBJ2-1|few|TRBV9|TRBD2
CASSSRSGSGSNEQFF
TGTGCCAGCAGCTCCCGGAGCGGTAGCGGGAGCAATGAGCAGTTCTTC
>TRBJ1-1|.|TRBV2|.
CASSEQGSGNTEAFF
TGTGCCAGCAGTGAACAGGGGTCCGGGAACACTGAAGCTTTCTTT
>TRBJ2-5|.|TRBV7-9|TRBD1
CVSSPRQGPETQYF
TGTGTCAGCAGCCCCCGACAGGGCCCAGAGACCCAGTACTTC
>TRBJ2-3|few|TRBV4-2|TRBD2
CASSPMQASGDSTDTQYF
TGTGCCAGCAGCCCCATGCAGGCTAGCGGGGATAGCACAGATACGCAGTATTTT
>TRBJ2-1|.|TRBV4-1|.
CASSQFLSSYNEQFF
TGCGCCAGCAGCCAATTCTTAAGCTCCTACAATGAGCAGTTCTTC
>TRBJ2-3|.|TRBV20-1|.
CSASRHSATDTQYF
TGCAGTGCTAGCCGTCACAGCGCCACAGATACGCAGTATTTT
>TRBJ1-5|.|TRBV20-1|.
CSARQLNSNQPQHF
TGCAGTGCTAGACAACTTAATAGCAATCAGCCCCAGCATTTT
>TRBJ2-3|.|TRBV7-2|.
CASSPEYLFTQYF
TGTGCCAGCAGCCCCGAGTACCTCTTTACGCAGTATTTT
>TRBJ2-1|many|TRBV6-6|.
CASSYSSVRTYNEQFF
TGTGCCAGCAGTTACTCGTCTGTTCGCACCTACAATGAGCAGTTCTTC
>TRBJ1-1|.|TRBV29-1|TRBD1
CSGTGLAEAFF
TGCAGCGGGACAGGGTTGGCTGAAGCTTTCTTT
>TRBJ1-2|.|TRBV7-2|.
CASSSRPKQDTF
TGTGCCAGCAGCTCGAGACCGAAACAAGACACCTTC
>TRBJ2-1|few|TRBV20-1|TRBD2
CSARGSSGRARHEQFF
TGCAGTGCTAGAGGGTCTAGCGGGAGGGCCCGTCATGAGCAGTTCTTC
>TRBJ2-5|few|TRBV25-1|.
CASSEGSGTPLETQYF
TGTGCCAGCAGTGAAGGGTCCGGGACTCCATTGGAGACCCAGTACTTC
>TRBJ2-3|.|TRBV29-1|.
CSVEDINRSTDTQYF
TGCAGCGTTGAAGATATAAACAGGAGCACAGATACGCAGTATTTT
>TRBJ2-3|many|TRBV9|.
CASSVGVQASTDTQYF
TGTGCCAGCAGCGTAGGAGTACAGGCCAGCACAGATACGCAGTATTTT
>TRBJ2-7|once|TRBV29-1|TRBD2
CSVGGDKHRDAATAEAQYF
TGCAGCGTCGGGGGGGACAAGCACCGGGACGCGGCTACTGCTGAGGCCCAGTACTTC
>TRBJ1-2|.|TRBV15|.
CATSPGRGYTF
TGTGCCACCAGCCCCGGAAGGGGCTACACCTTC
>TRBJ2-3|.|TRBV7-2|TRBD2
CASSFVSGGGRDTQYF
TGTGCCAGCAGCTTCGTCAGCGGGGGCGGTCGGGATACGCAGTATTTT
>TRBJ2-7|few|TRBV20-1|TRBD1
CSARSGTGGSHEQYF
TGCAGTGCTAGATCCGGGACAGGGGGCTCCCACGAGCAGTACTTC
>TRBJ1-5|.|TRBV20-1|.
CSARVEGLYGNQPQHF
TGCAGTGCTAGGGTGGAGGGATTATACGGCAATCAGCCCCAGCATTTT
>TRBJ2-1|.|TRBV7-8|.
CASSLAGAKYRLNEQFF
TGTGCCAGCAGCTTAGCGGGGGCTAAATACAGGTTAAATGAGCAGTTCTTC
>TRBJ2-5|.|TRBV7-2|TRBD1
CASSPGQGARKTQYF
TGTGCCAGCAGCCCCGGACAGGGGGCGAGGAAGACCCAGTACTTC